The rows below give T cell receptor beta chains drawn from one sample of a study of blood T cell repertoires in COVID-19. Clones were sequenced by immunoSEQ multiplex PCR, and TCRdb holds only the in-frame ones, with some missing. The table has about 100,000 clones, roughly nine tenths seen once. Sample: peripheral blood. The receptors originated from a middle-aged man with acute or convalescent COVID-19. Both conserved end residues are part of each CDR3. The order of the fields is D gene, V gene, clone size, J gene, CDR3 DNA, CDR3 protein. D genes are given only for firm matches. Only some rows state a clone size, as once, few, many or a class for expanded clones.

-	TRBV30	-	TRBJ2-5	TGTGCCTGGAGAAGAGGACTGGTCCAAGAGACCCAGTACTTC	CAWRRGLVQETQYF
TRBD1	TRBV5-1	-	TRBJ1-1	TGCGCCAGCAGCAAGGGACAGGGGAACACTGAAGCTTTCTTT	CASSKGQGNTEAFF
TRBD1	TRBV27	-	TRBJ2-7	TGTGCCAGCAGTTCCTTGACAGGGGAGTCCTACGAGCAGTACTTC	CASSSLTGESYEQYF
TRBD1	TRBV19	-	TRBJ1-1	TGTGCCAGTAGTATGTCCGACAGGGGATTAACTGAAGCTTTCTTT	CASSMSDRGLTEAFF
-	TRBV5-1	-	TRBJ1-1	TGCGCCAGCAGCGATACGACTGTGAACACTGAAGCTTTCTTT	CASSDTTVNTEAFF
TRBD1	TRBV3-1/TRBV3-2	-	TRBJ1-2	TGTGCCAGCAGCTCCCGACAGACAGGGATCTATGGCTACACCTTC	CASSSRQTGIYGYTF
TRBD1	TRBV5-4	-	TRBJ1-5	TGTGCCAGCAGCTCGGACAGGAATCAGCCCCAGCATTTT	CASSSDRNQPQHF
-	TRBV6-5	once	TRBJ1-2	TGTGCCAGCAGCGAGAGAGGTGGCGGCTACACCTTC	CASSERGGGYTF
-	TRBV18	-	TRBJ1-3	TGTGCCAGCTCACCACTTTTGGGGGGCTCTGGAAACACCATATATTTT	CASSPLLGGSGNTIYF
-	TRBV20-1	-	TRBJ1-5	TGCAGTGCTAGTCGGGGGGAAGGTCGCAATCAGCCCCAGCATTTT	CSASRGEGRNQPQHF
-	TRBV6-2/TRBV6-3	-	TRBJ1-2	TGTGCCAGCAGTTACTCGCCCCCAGGGGCCGGTGCTGGCTACACCTTC	CASSYSPPGAGAGYTF
-	TRBV13	-	TRBJ1-1	TGTGCCAGCAGCACCCGCTCTCGCGAGGCATCGAACACTGAAGCTTTCTTT	CASSTRSREASNTEAFF
TRBD1	TRBV19	-	TRBJ2-2	TGTGCCAGTAGTGTCCCTCAGGGGGCTGGCACCGGGGAGCTGTTTTTT	CASSVPQGAGTGELFF
TRBD1	TRBV5-1	-	TRBJ1-4	TGCGCCAGCAGCAGGGACAGGGAGGGAGAAAAACTGTTTTTT	CASSRDREGEKLFF
-	TRBV19	-	TRBJ1-5	TGTGCCAGTAGTATTTTTGGCCAGGGGAGCGGTCAGCCCCAGCATTTT	CASSIFGQGSGQPQHF
-	TRBV7-2	-	TRBJ1-1	TGTGCCAGCAGCTCACAGGGTCCGAAGCGAGCTTTCTTT	CASSSQGPKRAFF
-	TRBV19	-	TRBJ1-4	TGTGCCAGTTCCAACCGGGGTGAAAAACTGTTTTTT	CASSNRGEKLFF
TRBD1	TRBV4-2	few	TRBJ1-2	TGTGCCAGCAGCCAAGATCCGCGGACAGGGGATGGCTACACCTTC	CASSQDPRTGDGYTF
TRBD2	TRBV6-6	-	TRBJ2-3	TGTGCCGCCTCGACTAGCGGGGGGGTAGATACGCAGTATTTT	CAASTSGGVDTQYF
-	TRBV5-1	-	TRBJ1-6	TGCGCCAGCAGCTTGGCGCTTCGGCAGGGAAATTCACCCCTCCACTTT	CASSLALRQGNSPLHF
TRBD1	TRBV29-1	once	TRBJ1-2	TGCAGCGTTGAAGACAGGGGGCAACGAGGCTACACCTTC	CSVEDRGQRGYTF
TRBD1	TRBV24-1	-	TRBJ2-2	TGTGCCACCAGTGATTTGACAGGGGGAACCGGGGAGCTGTTTTTT	CATSDLTGGTGELFF
-	TRBV11-2	-	TRBJ1-6	TGTGCCAGCAGGTGGTCAGGGGAGGGCTCACCCCTCCACTTT	CASRWSGEGSPLHF
TRBD2	TRBV30	-	TRBJ2-1	TGTGCCTGGAACCGCGGGAGATACAATGAGCAGTTCTTC	CAWNRGRYNEQFF
-	TRBV5-1	-	TRBJ2-7	TGCGCCAGCAGCTTGGGACTAGTCGCCTACGAGCAGTACTTC	CASSLGLVAYEQYF
TRBD1	TRBV19	-	TRBJ1-1	TGTGCCAGTAGCTGGCAGGGGGTGAACACTGAAGCTTTCTTT	CASSWQGVNTEAFF
-	TRBV19	once	TRBJ1-2	TGTGCCAGTAGTATAGGGACGGGAGCGCATGGCTACACCTTC	CASSIGTGAHGYTF
TRBD2	TRBV27	few	TRBJ2-1	TGTGCCAGCAGTTTATCGACCCCTAGGCGGGCGGGAGGTGTTGAGCAGTTCTTC	CASSLSTPRRAGGVEQFF
-	TRBV4-1	-	TRBJ2-2	TGCGCCAGCAGCCAAGTTAGCGGAGAGACCGGGGAGCTGTTTTTT	CASSQVSGETGELFF
-	TRBV28	-	TRBJ1-1	TGTGCCAGCACGGGGGGAGTCCCCGGGTGGACTGAAGCTTTCTTT	CASTGGVPGWTEAFF
-	TRBV4-1	-	TRBJ1-5	TGCGCCAGCAGCCAGGAGACAGTAGATCAGCCCCAGCATTTT	CASSQETVDQPQHF
TRBD2	TRBV19	few	TRBJ2-1	TGTGCCAGTAGAATACGGTCAGTAGCGGGGCTCGCGTACAATGAGCAGTTCTTC	CASRIRSVAGLAYNEQFF
-	TRBV3-1/TRBV3-2	once	TRBJ2-7	TGTGCCAGCAGCCATGCCGGGACACCCCCCTACGAGCAGTACTTC	CASSHAGTPPYEQYF
-	TRBV2	-	TRBJ1-4	TGTGCCAGCAGTGAAGGGGGACAAGTCGAAAAACTGTTTTTT	CASSEGGQVEKLFF
-	TRBV19	once	TRBJ2-4	TGTGCCAGTAGTCCCGAGGGCTCGCGAGGAGCCAAAAACATTCAGTACTTC	CASSPEGSRGAKNIQYF
-	TRBV3-1/TRBV3-2	once	TRBJ1-6	TGTGCCAGCAGCCAAAGTTCAATGAACAGCGGGAATTCACCCCTCCACTTT	CASSQSSMNSGNSPLHF
-	TRBV6-5	-	TRBJ1-2	TGTGCCAGCAGTTCTCGGGGGGGTAAGATGGCTAACACCTTC	CASSSRGGKMANTF